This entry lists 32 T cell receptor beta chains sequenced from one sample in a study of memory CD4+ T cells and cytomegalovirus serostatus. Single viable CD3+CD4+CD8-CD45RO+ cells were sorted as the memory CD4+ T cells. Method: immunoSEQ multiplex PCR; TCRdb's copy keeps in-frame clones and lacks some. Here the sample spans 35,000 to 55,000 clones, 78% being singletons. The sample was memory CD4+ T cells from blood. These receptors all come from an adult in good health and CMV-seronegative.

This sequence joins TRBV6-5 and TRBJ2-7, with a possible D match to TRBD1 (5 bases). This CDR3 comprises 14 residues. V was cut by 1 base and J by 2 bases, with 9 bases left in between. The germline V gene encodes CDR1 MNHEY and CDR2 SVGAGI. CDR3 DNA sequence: TGTGCCAGCAGTTACTTGCAGGGTGCCTACGAGCAGTACTTC. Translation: CASSYLQGAYEQYF.

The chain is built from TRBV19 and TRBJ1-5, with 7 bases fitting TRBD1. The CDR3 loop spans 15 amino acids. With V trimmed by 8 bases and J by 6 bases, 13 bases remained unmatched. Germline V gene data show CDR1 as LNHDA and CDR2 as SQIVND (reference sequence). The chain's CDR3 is CASSDAPDRRQPQHF. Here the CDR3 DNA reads TGTGCCAGTTCGGACGCCCCGGACAGGCGTCAGCCCCAGCATTTT.

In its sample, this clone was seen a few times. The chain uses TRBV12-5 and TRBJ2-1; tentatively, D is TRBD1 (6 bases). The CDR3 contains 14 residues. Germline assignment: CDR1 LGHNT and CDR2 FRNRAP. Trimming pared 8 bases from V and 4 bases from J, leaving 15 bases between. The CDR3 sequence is CASSRAGAYNEQFF. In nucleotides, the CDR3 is TGTGCTAGTAGTAGGGCAGGGGCATACAATGAGCAGTTCTTC.

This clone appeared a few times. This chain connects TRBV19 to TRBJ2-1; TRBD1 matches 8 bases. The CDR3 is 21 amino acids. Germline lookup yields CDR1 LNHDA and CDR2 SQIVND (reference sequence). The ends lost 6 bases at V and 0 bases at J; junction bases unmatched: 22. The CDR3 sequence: CASSRQRTGLYPSSSYNEQFF. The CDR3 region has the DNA TGTGCCAGTAGCCGACAGCGGACAGGGCTATACCCATCGAGCTCCTACAATGAGCAGTTCTTC.

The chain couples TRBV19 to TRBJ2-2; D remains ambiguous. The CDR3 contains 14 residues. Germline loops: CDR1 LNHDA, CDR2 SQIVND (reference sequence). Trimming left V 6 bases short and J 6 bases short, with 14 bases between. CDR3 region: CASSLGPTPGELFF. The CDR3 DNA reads TGTGCCAGTAGCCTTGGCCCGACCCCCGGGGAGCTGTTTTTT.

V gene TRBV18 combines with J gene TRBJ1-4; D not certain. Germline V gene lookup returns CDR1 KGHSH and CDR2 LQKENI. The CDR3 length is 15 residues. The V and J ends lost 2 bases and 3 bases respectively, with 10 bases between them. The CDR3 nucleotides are TGTGCCAGCTCACCAAGCCAGGCACCTAATGAAAAACTGTTTTTT. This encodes CASSPSQAPNEKLFF. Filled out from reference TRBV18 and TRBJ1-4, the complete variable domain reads NAGVMQNPRHLVRRRGQEARLRCSPMKGHSHVYWYRQLPEEGLKFMVYLQKENIIDESGMPKERFSAEFPKEGPSILRIQQVVRGDSAAYFCASSPSQAPNEKLFFGSGTQLSVL.

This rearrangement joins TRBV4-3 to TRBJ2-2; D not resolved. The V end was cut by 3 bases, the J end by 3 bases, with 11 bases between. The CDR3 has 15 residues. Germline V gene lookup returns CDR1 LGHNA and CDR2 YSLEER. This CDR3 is CASSQEIADTGELFF. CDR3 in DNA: TGCGCCAGCAGCCAGGAAATAGCCGACACCGGGGAGCTGTTTTTT.

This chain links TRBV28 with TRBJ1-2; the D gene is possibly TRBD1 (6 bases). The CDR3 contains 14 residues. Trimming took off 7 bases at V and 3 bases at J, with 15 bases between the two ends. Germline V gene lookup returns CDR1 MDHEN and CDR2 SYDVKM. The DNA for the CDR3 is TGTGCCAGCACTCCCTTCAGGGGTTACTATGGCTACACCTTC. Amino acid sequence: CASTPFRGYYGYTF.

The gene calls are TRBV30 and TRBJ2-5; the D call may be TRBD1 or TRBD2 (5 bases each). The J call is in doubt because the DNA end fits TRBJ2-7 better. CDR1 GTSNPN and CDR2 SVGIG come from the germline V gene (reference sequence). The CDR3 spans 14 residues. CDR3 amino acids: CAWGPGTAPYEQYF. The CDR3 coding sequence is TGTGCCTGGGGTCCCGGGACGGCACCCTACGAGCAGTACTTC.

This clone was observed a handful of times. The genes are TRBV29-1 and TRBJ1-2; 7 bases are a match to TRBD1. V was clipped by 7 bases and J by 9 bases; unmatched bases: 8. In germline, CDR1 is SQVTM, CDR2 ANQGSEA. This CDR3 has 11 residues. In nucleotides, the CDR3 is TGCAGCGCTCAGACAGGGACTAGCTACACCTTC. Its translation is CSAQTGTSYTF. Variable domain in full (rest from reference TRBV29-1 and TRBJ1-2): SAVISQKPSRDICQRGTSLTIQCQVDSQVTMMFWYRQQPGQSLTLIATANQGSEATYESGFVIDKFPISRPNLTFSTLTVSNMSPEDSSIYLCSAQTGTSYTFGSGTRLTVV.

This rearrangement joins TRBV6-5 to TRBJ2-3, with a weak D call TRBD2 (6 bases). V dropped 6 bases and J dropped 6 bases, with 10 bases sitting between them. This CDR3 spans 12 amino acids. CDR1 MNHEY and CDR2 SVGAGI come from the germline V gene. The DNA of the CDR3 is TGTGCCAGCAGCAACGCGGGGGATACGCAGTATTTT. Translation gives CASSNAGDTQYF.

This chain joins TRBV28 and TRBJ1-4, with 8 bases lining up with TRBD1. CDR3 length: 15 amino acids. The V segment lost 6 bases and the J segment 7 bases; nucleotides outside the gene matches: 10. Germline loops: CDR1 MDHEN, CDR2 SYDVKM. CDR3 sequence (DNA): TGTGCCAGCAGGGGGAGGGGACAGGCTGGTGAAAAACTGTTTTTT. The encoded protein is CASRGRGQAGEKLFF.

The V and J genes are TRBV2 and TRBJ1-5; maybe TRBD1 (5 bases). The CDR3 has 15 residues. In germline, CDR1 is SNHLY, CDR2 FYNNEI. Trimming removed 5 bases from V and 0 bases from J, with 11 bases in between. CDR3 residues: CASSLQDHSNQPQHF. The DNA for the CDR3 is TGTGCCAGCAGTTTACAGGACCATAGCAATCAGCCCCAGCATTTT.

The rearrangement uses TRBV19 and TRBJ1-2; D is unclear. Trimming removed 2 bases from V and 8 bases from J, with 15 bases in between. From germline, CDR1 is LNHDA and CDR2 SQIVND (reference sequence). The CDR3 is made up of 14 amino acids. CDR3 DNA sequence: TGTGCCAGTAGTATACAGCTAGGAAGTGTGGGCTACACCTTC. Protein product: CASSIQLGSVGYTF.

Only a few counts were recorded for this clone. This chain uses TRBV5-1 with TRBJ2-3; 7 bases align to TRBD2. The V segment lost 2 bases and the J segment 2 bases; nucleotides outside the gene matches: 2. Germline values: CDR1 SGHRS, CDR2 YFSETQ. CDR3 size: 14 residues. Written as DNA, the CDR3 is TGCGCCAGCAGCTTAGGGGACTACACAGATACGCAGTATTTT. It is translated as CASSLGDYTDTQYF.

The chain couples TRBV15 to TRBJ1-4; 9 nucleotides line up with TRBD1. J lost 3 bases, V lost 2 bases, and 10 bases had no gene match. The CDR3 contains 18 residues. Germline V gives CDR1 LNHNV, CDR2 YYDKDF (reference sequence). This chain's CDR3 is CATSRSGTGRRANEKLFF. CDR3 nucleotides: TGTGCCACCAGCAGATCCGGGACAGGGAGAAGGGCTAATGAAAAACTGTTTTTT.

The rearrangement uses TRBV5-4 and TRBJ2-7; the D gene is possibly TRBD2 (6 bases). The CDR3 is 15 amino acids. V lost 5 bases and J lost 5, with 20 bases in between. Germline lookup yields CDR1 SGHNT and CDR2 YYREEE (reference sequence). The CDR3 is CASRKPGPGVDEQYF. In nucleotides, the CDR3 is TGTGCCAGCAGGAAACCAGGGCCGGGAGTGGACGAGCAGTACTTC.

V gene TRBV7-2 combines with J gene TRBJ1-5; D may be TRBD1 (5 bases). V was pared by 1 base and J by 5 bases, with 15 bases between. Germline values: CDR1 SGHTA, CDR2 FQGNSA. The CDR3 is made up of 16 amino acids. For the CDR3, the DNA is TGTGCCAGCAGCTTAGGAGGGGAGAGGCTCGATCAGCCCCAGCATTTT. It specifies CASSLGGERLDQPQHF.

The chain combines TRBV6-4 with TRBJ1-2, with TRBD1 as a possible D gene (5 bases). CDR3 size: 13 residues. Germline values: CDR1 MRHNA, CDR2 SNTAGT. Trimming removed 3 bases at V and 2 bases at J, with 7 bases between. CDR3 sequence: CASSEDTNYGYTF. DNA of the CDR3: TGTGCCAGCAGTGAGGACACCAACTATGGCTACACCTTC.

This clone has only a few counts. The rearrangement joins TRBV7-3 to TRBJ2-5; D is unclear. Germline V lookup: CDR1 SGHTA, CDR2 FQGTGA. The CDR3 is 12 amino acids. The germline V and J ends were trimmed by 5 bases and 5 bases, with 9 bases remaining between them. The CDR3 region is CASSPSGETQYF. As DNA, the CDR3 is TGTGCCAGCAGCCCCTCCGGGGAGACCCAGTACTTC.

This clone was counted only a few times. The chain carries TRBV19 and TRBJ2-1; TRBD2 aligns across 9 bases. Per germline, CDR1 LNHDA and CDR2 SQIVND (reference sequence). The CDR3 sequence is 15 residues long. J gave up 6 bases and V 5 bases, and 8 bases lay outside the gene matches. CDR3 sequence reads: CASSLLRGGINEQFF. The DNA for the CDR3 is TGTGCCAGTAGTCTCCTGCGGGGGGGTATCAATGAGCAGTTCTTC.

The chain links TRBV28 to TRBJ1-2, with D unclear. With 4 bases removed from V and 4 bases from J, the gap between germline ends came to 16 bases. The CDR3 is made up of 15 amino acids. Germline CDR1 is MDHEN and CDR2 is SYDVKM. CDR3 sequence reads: CASSSPAAASYGYTF. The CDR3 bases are TGTGCCAGCAGTTCCCCGGCGGCGGCGTCCTATGGCTACACCTTC.

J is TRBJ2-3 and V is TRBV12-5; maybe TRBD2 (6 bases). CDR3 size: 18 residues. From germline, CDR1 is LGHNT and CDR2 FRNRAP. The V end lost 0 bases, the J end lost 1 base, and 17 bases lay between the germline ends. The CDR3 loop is CASGLVAQAWGGTDTQYF. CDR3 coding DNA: TGTGCTAGTGGTTTGGTAGCCCAGGCGTGGGGGGGCACAGATACGCAGTATTTT.

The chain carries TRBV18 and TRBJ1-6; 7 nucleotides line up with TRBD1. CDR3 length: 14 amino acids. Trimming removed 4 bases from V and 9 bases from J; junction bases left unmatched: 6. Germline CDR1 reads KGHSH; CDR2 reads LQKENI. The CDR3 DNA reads TGTGCCAGCTCACTACAGGGGAGCGGTTCACCCCTCCACTTT. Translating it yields CASSLQGSGSPLHF.

CDR3 DNA: TGTGCCAGCAGCCCCAGAGGGGGGAACCAAGAGACCCAGTACTTC. Its translation is CASSPRGGNQETQYF. The chain recombines TRBV5-4 with TRBJ2-5, with D perhaps assigned TRBD1 or TRBD2 (6 bases each). V lost 4 bases and J lost 0, with 13 bases in between. Germline V gene lookup returns CDR1 SGHNT and CDR2 YYREEE (reference sequence). This CDR3 region has 15 residues.

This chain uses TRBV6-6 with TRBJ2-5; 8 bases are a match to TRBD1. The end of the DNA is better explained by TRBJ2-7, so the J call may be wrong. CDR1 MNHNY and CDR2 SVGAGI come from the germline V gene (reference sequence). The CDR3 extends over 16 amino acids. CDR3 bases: TGTGCCAGCAGTCCTCAGGCCGGGACAGGAGCCTACGAGCAGTACTTC. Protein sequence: CASSPQAGTGAYEQYF.

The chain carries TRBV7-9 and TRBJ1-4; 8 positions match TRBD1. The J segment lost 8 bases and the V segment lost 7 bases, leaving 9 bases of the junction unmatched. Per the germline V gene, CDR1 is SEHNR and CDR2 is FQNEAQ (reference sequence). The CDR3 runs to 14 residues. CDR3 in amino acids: CASTPWGQDEKLFF. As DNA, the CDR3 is TGTGCCAGCACCCCGTGGGGACAGGACGAAAAACTGTTTTTT.

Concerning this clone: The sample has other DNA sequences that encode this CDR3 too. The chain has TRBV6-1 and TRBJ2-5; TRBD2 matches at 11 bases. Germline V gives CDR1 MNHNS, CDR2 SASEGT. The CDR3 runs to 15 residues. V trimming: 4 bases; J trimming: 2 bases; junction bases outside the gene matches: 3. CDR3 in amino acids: CASSGRLAGQETQYF. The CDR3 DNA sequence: TGTGCCAGCAGTGGGAGACTAGCGGGGCAAGAGACCCAGTACTTC.

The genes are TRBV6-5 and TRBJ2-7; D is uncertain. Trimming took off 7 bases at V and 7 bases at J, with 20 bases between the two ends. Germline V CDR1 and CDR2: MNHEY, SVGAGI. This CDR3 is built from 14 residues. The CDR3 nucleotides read TGTGCCAGCAAGGTGAGAGCATTAAAAGGAGAGCAGTACTTC. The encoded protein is CASKVRALKGEQYF.

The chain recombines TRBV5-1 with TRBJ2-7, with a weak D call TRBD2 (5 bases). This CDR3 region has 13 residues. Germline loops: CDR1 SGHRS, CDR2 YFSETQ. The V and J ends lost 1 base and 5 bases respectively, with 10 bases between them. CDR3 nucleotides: TGCGCCAGCAGCTTGATGGACGGGAACGAGCAGTACTTC. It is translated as CASSLMDGNEQYF.

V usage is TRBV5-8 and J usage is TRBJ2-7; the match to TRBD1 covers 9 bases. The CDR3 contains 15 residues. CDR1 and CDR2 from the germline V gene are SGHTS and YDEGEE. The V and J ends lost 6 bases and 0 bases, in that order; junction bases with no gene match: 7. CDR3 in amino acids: CASTRTQGASYEQYF. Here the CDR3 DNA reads TGTGCCAGCACCCGGACACAGGGGGCCTCCTACGAGCAGTACTTC.

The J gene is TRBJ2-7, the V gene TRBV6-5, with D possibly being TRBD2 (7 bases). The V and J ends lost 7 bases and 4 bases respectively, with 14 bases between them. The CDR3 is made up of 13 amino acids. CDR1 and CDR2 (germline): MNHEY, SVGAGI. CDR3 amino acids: CASTSRGAYEQYF. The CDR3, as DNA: TGTGCCAGCACCAGCCGGGGGGCGTACGAGCAGTACTTC.